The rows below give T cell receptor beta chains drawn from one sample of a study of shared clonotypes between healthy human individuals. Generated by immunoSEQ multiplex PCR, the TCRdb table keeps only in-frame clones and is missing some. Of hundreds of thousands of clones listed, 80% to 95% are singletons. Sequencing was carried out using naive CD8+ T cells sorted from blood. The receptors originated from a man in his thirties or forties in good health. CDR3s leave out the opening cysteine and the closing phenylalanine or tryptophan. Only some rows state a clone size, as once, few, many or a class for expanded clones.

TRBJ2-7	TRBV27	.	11	ASSLIGSYEQY
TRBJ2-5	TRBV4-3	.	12	ASSQSVFQETQY
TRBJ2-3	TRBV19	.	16	ASSVLLRLAGVADTQY
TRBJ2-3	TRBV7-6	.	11	ASLGAGADTQY
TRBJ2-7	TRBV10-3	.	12	AISESGTSYEQY
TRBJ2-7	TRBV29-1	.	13	SVEFPNRALHEQY
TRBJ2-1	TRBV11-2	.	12	ASSRTSGYNEQF
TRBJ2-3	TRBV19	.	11	ASSAYGTDTQY
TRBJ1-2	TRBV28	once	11	ASGLVGYYGYT
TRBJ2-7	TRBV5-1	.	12	ASEWTSGSYEQY
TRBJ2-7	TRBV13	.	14	ASSPRLAGVSDEQY
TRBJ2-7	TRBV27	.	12	ASSFSRSSYEQY
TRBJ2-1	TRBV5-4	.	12	ASSPRVTSGEQF
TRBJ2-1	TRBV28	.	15	ASSPPGLAALGNEQF
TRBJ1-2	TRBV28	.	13	ASSLPLTGTSGYT
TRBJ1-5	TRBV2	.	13	ASSEKGYSNQPQH
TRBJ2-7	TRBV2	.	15	ASSETPSGFDSYEQY
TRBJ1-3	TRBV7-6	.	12	ASSDTGAGNTIY
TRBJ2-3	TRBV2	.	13	ASSEAGSFTDTQY
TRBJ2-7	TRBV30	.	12	AWSAGSTTYEQY
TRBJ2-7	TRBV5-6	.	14	ASSKAGTGVSYEQY
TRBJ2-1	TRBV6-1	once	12	ASRGLAAYNEQF
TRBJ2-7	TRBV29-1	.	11	SVEWAGSYEQY
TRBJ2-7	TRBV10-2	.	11	ASSEGRGYEQY
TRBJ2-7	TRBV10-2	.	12	ASAVGTGGHEQY
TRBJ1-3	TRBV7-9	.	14	ASSPRTGLSGNTIY
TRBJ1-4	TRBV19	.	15	ASSIMIPGATNEKLF
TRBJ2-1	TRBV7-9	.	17	ASSFLLAGDMRSDNEQF
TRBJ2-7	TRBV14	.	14	ASSQGSGTTAYEQY
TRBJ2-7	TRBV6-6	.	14	ASSYSMGGRAYEQY
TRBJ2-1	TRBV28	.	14	ASSLNPQRASNEQF
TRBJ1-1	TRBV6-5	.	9	ASSMNTEAF